The next 11 T cell receptor beta chains were all read from a single sample in a study of regulatory T cells in long-lasting Graves disease. Investigators prepared the TCR beta libraries by applying iRepertoire HTBI primers and Arm-PCR of CDR3 regions. TCRdb used MiXCR to reprocess the multiplex PCR reads, holding one entry per CDR3 protein. The sample consists of about 460,000 distinct CDR3 sequences, about 14% of them appearing once. Time point noted: newly diagnosed GD, antithyroid drugs for less than 3 months. From RNA extracted from PBMCs, the TCR library was made. These records were also assigned to another study, of T cells in Graves' hyperthyroidism and ophthalmopathy.

The sequencing here drew on peripheral blood mononuclear cells (PBMCs), taken at new diagnosis, from a patient treated with antithyroid drugs. The receptors here all came from a woman in her forties or fifties with Graves disease.

The chain links TRBV28 to TRBJ2-3; D is perhaps TRBD1 (5 bases). The DNA end is a closer match to TRBJ1-1, so the J assignment may be wrong. CDR1 is MDHEN, CDR2 SYDVKM, per germline. This CDR3 has 12 amino acids. The CDR3 DNA is TGTGCCAGCAGTTCGGGGCCGTCCGAAGCTTTCTTT. It specifies CASSSGPSEAFF.

Only a few counts were recorded for this clonotype. This chain links TRBV27 with TRBJ1-1; D not resolved. Trimming took off 9 bases at V and 3 bases at J, with 23 bases between the two ends. This CDR3 is built from 16 residues. CDR1 and CDR2 from the germline V gene are MNHEY and SMNVEV (reference sequence). CDR3 sequence (DNA): TGTGCCAGAAAGACGACCCACAGATTCCCAGACACTGAAGCTTTCTTT. It encodes CARKTTHRFPDTEAFF.

This clonotype was seen more than once but under ten times. The germline gene is not matched at one end of the junction; a read error may be the cause. V is TRBV15 and J is TRBJ2-5, with D perhaps TRBD1 or TRBD2 (7 bases each). The CDR3 contains 13 residues. CDR1 and CDR2 from the germline V gene are LNHNV and YYDKDF (reference sequence). CDR3 amino acids: CATSRQGGETQYF. Written as DNA, the CDR3 is TGTGCCACCAGCAGACAGGGGGGGGAGACCCAATACTTC. Using reference TRBV15 and TRBJ2-5 for the parts outside the CDR3, the full variable domain is DAMVIQNPRYQVTQFGKPVTLSCSQTLNHNVMYWYQQKSSQAPKLLFHYYDKDFNNEADTPDNFQSRRPNTSFCFLDIRSPGLGDTAMYLCATSRQGGETQYFGPGTRLLVL.

This clonotype was picked up many times. The chain joins TRBV20-1 to TRBJ2-7, with a possible D match to TRBD1 (6 bases). Germline V gene lookup returns CDR1 DFQATT and CDR2 SNEGSKA (reference sequence). The V and J ends lost 6 bases and 2 bases respectively, with 17 bases between them. The CDR3 has 14 amino acids. The DNA for the CDR3 is TGCAGTGCACGTCAGGGGTCGAACACCTACGAGCAGTACTTC. This gives the protein CSARQGSNTYEQYF.

At least ten counts were recorded for this clonotype. V usage is TRBV5-1 and J usage is TRBJ2-2; D not resolved. The V gene lost 9 bases and the J gene lost 4 bases, with 10 bases spanning the gap. Germline-derived CDR1 and CDR2 are SGHRS and YFSETQ. The CDR3 length is 12 residues. The CDR3 DNA reads TGCGCCACCCCCGGCGGCACCGGGGAGCTGTTTTTT. This gives the protein CATPGGTGELFF. The full variable domain, in which reference TRBV5-1 and TRBJ2-2 provide the parts outside the CDR3, is KAGVTQTPRYLIKTRGQQVTLSCSPISGHRSVSWYQQTPGQGLQFLFEYFSETQRNKGNFPGRFSGRQFSNSRSEMNVSTLELGDSALYLCATPGGTGELFFGEGSRLTVL.

This clonotype was picked up many times. J is TRBJ2-5 and V is TRBV7-9, with 10 bases aligning to TRBD2. J lost 4 bases, V lost 3 bases, and 8 bases had no gene match. The CDR3 has 16 amino acids. Germline V gives CDR1 SEHNR, CDR2 FQNEAQ (reference sequence). CDR3: CASSLRSGRGGETQYF. The CDR3 region has the DNA TGTGCCAGCAGCTTGCGGAGCGGGAGGGGTGGAGAGACCCAGTACTTC.

The J gene is TRBJ2-1, the V gene TRBV5-1; 8 positions match TRBD2. CDR1 SGHRS and CDR2 YFSETQ come from the germline V gene. CDR3 length: 17 residues. Trimming cost V 1 base and J 7 bases; bases outside gene matches: 13. CDR3 in amino acids: CASSLRGPGGPGNEQFF. The CDR3 region has the DNA TGCGCCAGCAGCTTGCGGGGTCCGGGAGGGCCAGGGAATGAGCAGTTCTTC. Supplemented by reference TRBV5-1 and TRBJ2-1, the full variable domain reads KAGVTQTPRYLIKTRGQQVTLSCSPISGHRSVSWYQQTPGQGLQFLFEYFSETQRNKGNFPGRFSGRQFSNSRSEMNVSTLELGDSALYLCASSLRGPGGPGNEQFFGPGTRLTVL.

This clonotype has ten or more counts. The chain uses TRBV28 and TRBJ1-5; TRBD1 matches 10 bases. This CDR3 contains 15 residues. J lost 5 bases, V lost 3 bases, and 4 bases had no gene match. Germline V gene data show CDR1 as MDHEN and CDR2 as SYDVKM. The CDR3 protein is CASSFGQGEDQPQHF. In DNA, the CDR3 is TGTGCCAGCAGTTTTGGACAGGGGGAGGATCAGCCCCAGCATTTT.

This clonotype was found many times. The chain couples TRBV13 to TRBJ2-7; D might be TRBD2 (6 bases). V lost 3 bases, J lost 3 bases, and 12 bases lay in between. This CDR3 is 14 amino acids long. The germline CDR1 and CDR2 sequences are PRHDT and FYEKMQ (reference sequence). Written as DNA, the CDR3 is TGTGCCAGCAGCTTTCTAGCGACCCACTACGAGCAGTACTTC. Amino acid sequence: CASSFLATHYEQYF.

This clonotype was seen ten or more times. This chain joins TRBV28 and TRBJ2-5; 7 bases are a match to TRBD1. Unmatched junction bases numbered 10, after V lost 5 bases and J lost 4 bases. Germline-derived CDR1 and CDR2 are MDHEN and SYDVKM. The length of the CDR3 is 15 residues. The CDR3: CASSPGTDQGETQYF. CDR3 sequence (DNA): TGTGCCAGCAGTCCCGGGACAGACCAGGGAGAGACCCAGTACTTC.

In its sample, this clonotype was seen many times. The CDR3 coding sequence is TGTGCCTGGAGCCGTAGCGCATACAATGAGCAGTTCTTC. Amino acid sequence: CAWSRSAYNEQFF. The chain employs TRBV30 and TRBJ2-1; TRBD2 is a possible D gene (5 bases). The CDR3 has 13 residues. Germline values: CDR1 GTSNPN, CDR2 SVGIG (reference sequence). The V end was cut by 3 bases, the J end by 4 bases, with 10 bases between. Together with reference TRBV30 and TRBJ2-1, the CDR3 gives the full variable domain: SQTIHQWPATLVQPVGSPLSLECTVEGTSNPNLYWYRQAAGRGLQLLFYSVGIGQISSEVPQNLSASRPQDRQFILSSKKLLLSDSGFYLCAWSRSAYNEQFFGPGTRLTVL.